These 22 T cell receptor beta chains originate from one sample sequenced in a study of post-analysis software for immune sequencing data. The antigens for these receptors are not known. Incorporated into the TCR beta cDNA libraries were unique molecular identifiers, which served to reduce PCR and sequencing biases. Using its own MiXCR run on the PCR reads, TCRdb lists one record per CDR3 protein. This table holds 750,000 to 950,000 distinct CDR3 sequences, 53% found once. Study-level points and caveats: Patients carried roughly five TRBV segments more frequently than controls did, and TRBV5-6, TRBV5-1 and TRBV20-1 were among them.

Sequencing was done on a sample of blood. These receptors were collected from a girl under 18 with multiple sclerosis.

The chain carries TRBV5-1 and TRBJ2-2; D is tentatively TRBD1 or TRBD2 (5 bases each). The germline V gene encodes CDR1 SGHRS and CDR2 YFSETQ. Deletions cut 4 bases from V and 5 bases from J, with 15 bases between. The CDR3 is made up of 15 amino acids. CDR3: CASSLQVAGTGELFF. CDR3 DNA sequence: TGCGCCAGCAGCCTACAGGTGGCGGGTACCGGGGAGCTGTTTTTT.

This rearrangement joins TRBV7-3 to TRBJ2-1; a possible D gene is TRBD1 (5 bases). The germline V gene encodes CDR1 SGHTA and CDR2 FQGTGA. With 1 base removed from V and 8 bases from J, the gap between germline ends came to 18 bases. This CDR3 spans 16 amino acids. The CDR3 sequence: CASSLNHRQRGDEQFF. In DNA form, the CDR3 reads TGTGCCAGCAGCTTAAATCATAGACAGCGTGGGGATGAGCAGTTCTTC.

This chain links TRBV6-1 with TRBJ2-1; 13 bases are a match to TRBD2. Germline V gene data show CDR1 as MNHNS and CDR2 as SASEGT. V lost 7 bases to trimming and J lost 9 bases; unmatched junction nucleotides: 18. The CDR3 contains 18 residues. The CDR3 sequence: CASTLNPRTSGRGGEQFF. The CDR3 DNA reads as TGTGCCAGCACCCTAAACCCACGGACTAGCGGGAGAGGGGGTGAGCAGTTCTTC.

In its sample, this clonotype was seen a few times. The chain carries TRBV29-1 and TRBJ2-3; perhaps D is TRBD1 or TRBD2 (5 bases each). This CDR3 region has 10 residues. Germline V lookup: CDR1 SQVTM, CDR2 ANQGSEA. Deletions cut 5 bases from V and 9 bases from J, with 9 bases between. The CDR3 is CSVWDGTQYF. In nucleotides, the CDR3 is TGCAGCGTTTGGGACGGCACGCAGTATTTT.

The chain has TRBV7-6 and TRBJ2-7; 7 bases are shared with TRBD2. This CDR3 contains 14 residues. V lost 2 bases to trimming and J lost 6 bases; unmatched junction nucleotides: 7. Germline lookup yields CDR1 SGHVS and CDR2 FNYEAQ. The CDR3 bases are TGTGCCAGCAGCTTATCTGGGGCGGGGGTCGAGCAGTACTTC. This sequence encodes CASSLSGAGVEQYF.

J is TRBJ2-7 and V is TRBV20-1, with D unclear. Germline CDR1 is DFQATT and CDR2 is SNEGSKA (reference sequence). V was cut by 0 bases and J by 1 base, with 7 bases left in between. The CDR3 spans 13 residues. The CDR3 sequence is CSARDPSSYEQYF. For the CDR3, the DNA is TGCAGTGCTAGAGATCCCAGTTCCTACGAGCAGTACTTC.

This sequence joins TRBV27 and TRBJ2-7, with D hard to call. The CDR3 sequence is 13 residues long. With 5 bases removed from V and 5 bases from J, the gap between germline ends came to 13 bases. Per the germline V gene, CDR1 is MNHEY and CDR2 is SMNVEV (reference sequence). CDR3 region: CASSPRWADEQYF. CDR3 DNA: TGTGCCAGCAGTCCGCGGTGGGCTGACGAGCAGTACTTC.

The V call is TRBV6-5, the J call TRBJ1-1, with TRBD1 matching 9 bases. J was trimmed by 4 bases and V by 6 bases; bases with no gene match: 9. Germline V gene lookup returns CDR1 MNHEY and CDR2 SVGAGI. This CDR3 region has 15 residues. DNA for the CDR3: TGTGCCAGCAGCAGACCCCTACAGGGGGCCACTGAAGCTTTCTTT. Translated, it gives CASSRPLQGATEAFF.

The V and J genes are TRBV10-3 and TRBJ2-1, with 10 bases identical to TRBD1. With 9 bases clipped from V and 10 bases from J, the junction kept 6 bases outside the gene matches. Germline V gene data show CDR1 as ENHRY and CDR2 as SYGVKD. The CDR3 covers 12 residues. CDR3 protein: CAIRDRGREQFF. Here the CDR3 DNA reads TGTGCCATTAGGGACAGGGGACGAGAGCAGTTCTTC.

J is TRBJ2-4 and V is TRBV6-1; D is undetermined. The V gene's germline CDR1 is MNHNS and CDR2 SASEGT. The CDR3 totals 12 residues. Deletions cut 8 bases from V and 11 bases from J, with 16 bases between. The CDR3 DNA follows: TGTGCCAGCTCGGTCCCCTTCTCAGTTCAGTACTTC. Residues: CASSVPFSVQYF.

This clonotype showed up many times. The rearrangement links TRBV6-5 to TRBJ2-7; 8 nucleotides align to TRBD1. J lost 5 bases, V lost 5 bases, and 5 bases had no gene match. CDR3 length: 13 amino acids. The germline CDR1 and CDR2 sequences are MNHEY and SVGAGI. CDR3 DNA: TGTGCCAGCAGTCTCCAGGGGGCAAACGAGCAGTACTTC. This gives the protein CASSLQGANEQYF.

This rearrangement joins TRBV15 to TRBJ2-7; D gene ambiguous. The CDR3 runs to 17 residues. CDR1 is LNHNV, CDR2 YYDKDF, per germline (reference sequence). The V gene lost 1 base and the J gene lost 0 bases, with 16 bases spanning the gap. The CDR3 DNA is TGTGCCACCAGCAGAGCTTCTAGGCGTGGTACCTCCTACGAGCAGTACTTC. Protein sequence: CATSRASRRGTSYEQYF.

The rearrangement joins TRBV2 to TRBJ2-1; 15 bases agree with TRBD2. Germline V gene sequence: CDR1 SNHLY, CDR2 FYNNEI. The ends lost 6 bases at V and 0 bases at J; junction bases unmatched: 9. This CDR3 is built from 19 residues. In nucleotides, the CDR3 is TGTGCCAGCAGAGTTCCCGGGACTAGCGGGGGGACCTCCTACAATGAGCAGTTCTTC. Translating gives CASRVPGTSGGTSYNEQFF.

The CDR3 sequence is CASSVRIENIQYF. CDR3 DNA: TGTGCCAGCAGCGTTCGCATTGAAAACATTCAGTACTTC. The rearrangement uses TRBV7-9 and TRBJ2-4, with D uncertain. Trimming shortened V by 5 bases and J by 5 bases, and 10 bases separated the two germline ends. Germline V gene sequence: CDR1 SEHNR, CDR2 FQNEAQ (reference sequence). The CDR3 totals 13 residues.

This clonotype was counted only a few times. This chain connects TRBV27 to TRBJ2-3, with 7 positions matching TRBD1. Germline V gives CDR1 MNHEY, CDR2 SMNVEV (reference sequence). The junction had 11 bases not matched to a gene; V was cut back by 7 bases and J by 4 bases. This CDR3 spans 15 amino acids. CDR3 bases: TGTGCCAGCAACCTACTATCAGGGGGTGCAGATACGCAGTATTTT. Amino acid sequence: CASNLLSGGADTQYF.

The V gene is TRBV29-1, the J gene TRBJ2-7, with 12 nucleotides matching TRBD2. The CDR3 covers 13 residues. Germline V CDR1 and CDR2: SQVTM, ANQGSEA. Unmatched junction bases numbered 5, after V lost 6 bases and J lost 5 bases. CDR3 DNA: TGCAGCGTCCTAGCGGGAGGGGCCCACGAGCAGTACTTC. Translation: CSVLAGGAHEQYF.

The V and J genes are TRBV6-5 and TRBJ1-2, with D tentatively TRBD1 (6 bases). CDR3 length: 14 amino acids. Germline V lookup: CDR1 MNHEY, CDR2 SVGAGI. Trimming shortened V by 0 bases and J by 5 bases, and 10 bases separated the two germline ends. This chain's CDR3 is CASSYSSGAYGYTF. The CDR3 nucleotides read TGTGCCAGCAGTTACTCCTCAGGGGCATATGGCTACACCTTC.

V usage is TRBV5-1 and J usage is TRBJ2-1; 11 nucleotides line up with TRBD2. The length of the CDR3 is 15 residues. The J segment lost 8 bases and the V segment lost 3 bases, leaving 7 bases of the junction unmatched. Germline values: CDR1 SGHRS, CDR2 YFSETQ. In nucleotides, the CDR3 is TGCGCCAGCAGCTCCGGACTAGCGGGCCGGGATGAGCAGTTCTTC. Amino acid sequence: CASSSGLAGRDEQFF.

This clonotype was picked up a small number of times. V usage is TRBV27 and J usage is TRBJ2-7; perhaps TRBD1 as D (6 bases). The V end lost 0 bases, the J end lost 0 bases, and 6 bases lay between the germline ends. The CDR3 sequence is 14 residues long. The germline CDR1 and CDR2 sequences are MNHEY and SMNVEV (reference sequence). The CDR3 sequence: CASSLSGASYEQYF. Here the CDR3 DNA reads TGTGCCAGCAGTTTATCGGGGGCCTCCTACGAGCAGTACTTC.

V and J are TRBV20-1 and TRBJ2-5, with 10 bases fitting TRBD2. V was pared by 4 bases and J by 2 bases, with 7 bases of the junction left unmatched. Germline V lookup: CDR1 DFQATT, CDR2 SNEGSKA (reference sequence). CDR3 size: 15 residues. The CDR3 DNA reads as TGCAGTGCTAAGCGAGCGGGGGGGGTTCAAGAGACCCAGTACTTC. Translating it yields CSAKRAGGVQETQYF.

This clonotype was found a few times. CDR3 region: CASSSRAAYGYTF. The CDR3 DNA reads TGTGCCAGCAGCTCTAGGGCTGCCTATGGCTACACCTTC. The chain carries TRBV7-2 and TRBJ1-2; no clear D gene. With 4 bases removed from V and 4 bases from J, the gap between germline ends came to 10 bases. CDR1 is SGHTA, CDR2 FQGNSA, per germline. The CDR3 totals 13 residues.

V usage is TRBV6-5 and J usage is TRBJ2-6, with TRBD1 identical over 12 bases. The CDR3 has 19 amino acids. Germline V CDR1 and CDR2: MNHEY, SVGAGI. After removal of 2 bases from V and 2 bases from J, the junction contained 7 bases not matched to a gene. As DNA, the CDR3 is TGTGCCAGCAGTTACCCCCCTGGGACAGGGGGCGCTGGGGCCAACGTCCTGACTTTC. Amino acids: CASSYPPGTGGAGANVLTF.